This T cell receptor beta chain appears in the sequencing data of a study of spatial heterogeneity in lung cancer. Turning to the study itself: There were consistently more beta-chain sequences detected than alpha-chain sequences. Within raw reads, each unique TCR and UMI combination appeared on average more than ten times.

This CDR3 comprises 13 residues. Germline CDR1 and CDR2: SEHNR and FQNEAQ (reference sequence). Trimming stripped 6 bases from V and 6 bases from J, with 15 bases between. The study tagged each TCR cDNA molecule with a unique molecular identifier. TCRdb itself ran the 5' RACE reads through MiXCR, one entry per CDR3 protein. Here the sample spans over 50,000 distinct CDR3 sequences, around 8.2% being singletons. Documented time point: sample taken at primary tumor resection. Whole RNA, which was extracted from tumor, nontumor lung tissue or frozen PBMC, was sequenced without any cell sorting. Patients with untreated early-stage non-small cell lung cancer, numbering 72, were the donors.

The origin of this receptor is a female donor with early-stage non-small cell lung cancer. This chain uses TRBV7-9 with TRBJ2-7, with TRBD1 as a possible D gene (5 bases). The material sequenced was PBMCs, taken at surgery. CDR3: CASSYAGQGEQYV. The CDR3 DNA is TGTGCCAGCAGTTATGCAGGGCAGGGCGAGCAGTACGTC.